The 26 T cell receptor beta chains in this list originate from one sample, sequenced in a study of cytomegalovirus exposure and HLA in healthy donors. The PCR contained 60 Vbeta and 13 Jbeta primers. Method: immunoSEQ multiplex PCR; TCRdb's copy keeps in-frame clones and lacks some. This sample carries some 150,000 clones, roughly 80% of them seen once, and the ten largest clones take 0.75% to 0.9%. Sequenced material: PBMCs. The receptor source for this set is a woman between 18 and 29 years old in good health and CMV-seronegative.

This chain joins TRBV28 and TRBJ1-4, with 9 bases lining up with TRBD1. CDR3 length: 16 residues. V shed 4 bases and J 3 bases; nucleotides not matched to a gene: 6. CDR1 and CDR2 from the germline V gene are MDHEN and SYDVKM. CDR3 in DNA: TGTGCCAGCAGTTACGGGACAGGGAGGGCTAATGAAAAACTGTTTTTT. It encodes CASSYGTGRANEKLFF.

The V gene is TRBV28, the J gene TRBJ2-7; weak D call: TRBD1 (5 bases). In germline, CDR1 is MDHEN, CDR2 SYDVKM. Between the trimmed V and J ends, which lost 2 bases and 11 bases, there was a span of 16 bases. The CDR3 is made up of 13 amino acids. The CDR3 nucleotides are TGTGCCAGCAGTTTACCGCTTACAGGCCGCGAGTACTTC. As protein: CASSLPLTGREYF.

The chain combines TRBV5-1 with TRBJ2-5, with 9 bases matching TRBD2. CDR1 and CDR2 (germline): SGHRS, YFSETQ. The CDR3 is made up of 17 amino acids. V shed 5 bases and J 4 bases; nucleotides not matched to a gene: 15. CDR3 residues: CASSLRAVAGVRETQYF. DNA for the CDR3: TGCGCCAGCAGTCTTAGGGCGGTAGCGGGAGTTCGAGAGACCCAGTACTTC.

The genes are TRBV19 and TRBJ2-7, with D maybe TRBD2 (6 bases). V was pared by 9 bases and J by 2 bases, with 23 bases between. CDR3 size: 16 residues. CDR1 LNHDA and CDR2 SQIVND come from the germline V gene (reference sequence). The CDR3 spells CARIPKGTPRPYEQYF. Written as DNA, the CDR3 is TGTGCCAGGATCCCAAAGGGGACTCCTCGACCCTACGAGCAGTACTTC. The full variable domain, in which reference TRBV19 and TRBJ2-7 provide the parts outside the CDR3, is DGGITQSPKYLFRKEGQNVTLSCEQNLNHDAMYWYRQDPGQGLRLIYYSQIVNDFQKGDIAEGYSVSREKKESFPLTVTSAQKNPTAFYLCARIPKGTPRPYEQYFGPGTRLTVT.

This clone turned up a few times. This rearrangement joins TRBV6-1 to TRBJ1-1; weak D call: TRBD1 (5 bases). In germline, CDR1 is MNHNS, CDR2 SASEGT. The CDR3 has 15 amino acids. Trimming cost V 7 bases and J 1 base, with 16 bases left between them. CDR3 DNA: TGTGCCAGCACCTCCTTGTGGGGGGGGAACACTGAAGCTTTCTTT. Translating it yields CASTSLWGGNTEAFF.

This clone was recorded once. V is TRBV7-8 and J is TRBJ1-5; D gene uncertain. Trimming removed 4 bases at V and 0 bases at J, with 19 bases between. Germline loops: CDR1 SGHVS, CDR2 FQNEAQ. The CDR3 spans 18 residues. The CDR3 region is CASSSGSIQRYSNQPQHF. CDR3 coding DNA: TGTGCCAGCAGCTCGGGGTCCATACAGCGATATAGCAATCAGCCCCAGCATTTT.

V gene TRBV18 combines with J gene TRBJ1-1, with 7 bases matching TRBD1. The CDR3 length is 15 residues. Germline CDR1 reads KGHSH; CDR2 reads LQKENI. The junction had 8 bases not matched to a gene; V was cut back by 4 bases and J by 3 bases. CDR3 amino acids: CASSLTYTGDTEAFF. The CDR3 nucleotides read TGTGCCAGCTCACTAACCTACACAGGGGACACTGAAGCTTTCTTT.

This clone came up a few times. This rearrangement joins TRBV7-6 to TRBJ2-7, with 7 bases that match TRBD1. CDR3 length: 14 amino acids. The V gene end was trimmed by 1 base and the J gene end by 4 bases; junction bases not matched to a gene: 4. Germline V lookup: CDR1 SGHVS, CDR2 FNYEAQ. The CDR3 DNA reads as TGTGCCAGCAGCTTAGTCTCACAGGGGTACGAGCAGTACTTC. It specifies CASSLVSQGYEQYF.

The rearrangement joins TRBV7-2 to TRBJ1-2; D is unclear. Trimming pared 2 bases from V and 4 bases from J, leaving 11 bases between. The CDR3 has 14 amino acids. Germline CDR1 is SGHTA and CDR2 is FQGNSA. The CDR3 sequence is CASSLSGPAYGYTF. DNA of the CDR3: TGTGCCAGCAGCTTATCAGGTCCGGCCTATGGCTACACCTTC.

This clone has just a few counts. The chain links TRBV9 to TRBJ2-1, with a possible D match to TRBD2 (5 bases). The CDR3 spans 14 residues. V was clipped by 1 base and J by 5 bases, with 10 bases between them. Germline lookup yields CDR1 SGDLS and CDR2 YYNGEE. The CDR3 bases are TGTGCCAGCAGCGTACCAGCGGCACACAATGAGCAGTTCTTC. This encodes CASSVPAAHNEQFF.

In this sample, this clone turned up a few times. This chain connects TRBV28 to TRBJ1-5; 9 nucleotides align to TRBD1. CDR1 and CDR2 (germline): MDHEN, SYDVKM. CDR3 length: 16 residues. V dropped 2 bases and J dropped 5; count of bases not matched to a gene: 7. The CDR3 coding sequence is TGTGCCAGCAGTTTACCGGGACAGGGACCTCATCAGCCCCAGCATTTT. It specifies CASSLPGQGPHQPQHF.

The chain joins TRBV5-4 to TRBJ1-1; 8 positions match TRBD1. Germline V gene data show CDR1 as SGHNT and CDR2 as YYREEE (reference sequence). The CDR3 length is 16 residues. The V gene end was trimmed by 4 bases and the J gene end by 0 bases; junction bases not matched to a gene: 8. The CDR3 protein is CASSTSQGVVNTEAFF. The DNA of the CDR3 is TGTGCCAGCAGCACTTCACAGGGGGTGGTGAACACTGAAGCTTTCTTT.

This chain connects TRBV30 to TRBJ1-1; 7 bases map to TRBD1. Per the germline V gene, CDR1 is GTSNPN and CDR2 is SVGIG (reference sequence). The length of the CDR3 is 13 residues. The junction had 5 bases not matched to a gene; V was cut back by 5 bases and J by 2 bases. CDR3 in amino acids: CAWGRDSNTEAFF. The CDR3 DNA is TGTGCCTGGGGCCGGGACAGTAACACTGAAGCTTTCTTT.

This clone was counted only a few times. This chain joins TRBV4-1 and TRBJ2-1; 7 positions match TRBD2. The CDR3 contains 19 residues. The V gene end was trimmed by 2 bases and the J gene end by 4 bases; junction bases not matched to a gene: 17. Per the germline V gene, CDR1 is MGHRA and CDR2 is YSYEKL. The CDR3 sequence is CASSQIDLGLVSPYNEQFF. DNA of the CDR3: TGCGCCAGCAGCCAAATCGATCTAGGACTAGTAAGCCCTTACAATGAGCAGTTCTTC.

The count of this clone is one. This chain connects TRBV30 to TRBJ2-2, with TRBD2 identical over 13 bases. CDR3 length: 15 residues. V trimming: 3 bases; J trimming: 6 bases; junction bases outside the gene matches: 4. Per germline, CDR1 GTSNPN and CDR2 SVGIG (reference sequence). Here the CDR3 reads CAWSLGLAGAGELFF. The CDR3 nucleotides read TGTGCCTGGAGCCTAGGACTAGCGGGAGCCGGGGAGCTGTTTTTT.

V is TRBV14 and J is TRBJ2-7; TRBD1 aligns across 8 bases. The CDR3 contains 14 residues. From germline, CDR1 is SGHDN and CDR2 FVKESK. V trimming: 4 bases; J trimming: 4 bases; junction bases outside the gene matches: 6. The CDR3 loop reads CASSRGQGAYEQYF. The CDR3, as DNA: TGTGCCAGCAGCCGAGGACAGGGAGCATACGAGCAGTACTTC.

The CDR3 here is CSPSPFSNTEAFF. CDR3 DNA: TGCAGCCCGAGCCCCTTTTCGAACACTGAAGCTTTCTTT. V usage is TRBV29-1 and J usage is TRBJ1-1; no clear D gene. The CDR3 loop spans 13 amino acids. The V gene's germline CDR1 is SQVTM and CDR2 ANQGSEA. Trimming took off 8 bases at V and 1 base at J, with 14 bases between the two ends.

The rearrangement joins TRBV19 to TRBJ2-1; 11 positions match TRBD2. CDR3 size: 19 residues. Germline V lookup: CDR1 LNHDA, CDR2 SQIVND (reference sequence). The ends lost 4 bases at V and 0 bases at J; junction bases unmatched: 11. The CDR3: CASSTPRIAGGGSYNEQFF. In nucleotides, the CDR3 is TGTGCCAGTAGTACCCCAAGAATAGCGGGAGGGGGCTCCTACAATGAGCAGTTCTTC.

The chain joins TRBV28 to TRBJ2-4; the match to TRBD1 covers 9 bases. CDR3 size: 17 residues. V was clipped by 7 bases and J by 8 bases; unmatched bases: 18. Germline V lookup: CDR1 MDHEN, CDR2 SYDVKM. CDR3 DNA sequence: TGTGCCAGCAAACCAACGACCGGACAGGGGAGGTTGGACATTCAGTACTTC. This sequence encodes CASKPTTGQGRLDIQYF.

The rearrangement uses TRBV7-8 and TRBJ2-1; D not certain. The CDR3 covers 14 residues. Looked up from germline, CDR1 is SGHVS and CDR2 is FQNEAQ. The V and J ends lost 3 bases and 9 bases respectively, with 15 bases between them. The CDR3 nucleotides read TGTGCCAGCAGCTTGCCTGGAGATGCCAGTGAGCAGTTCTTC. As protein: CASSLPGDASEQFF.

This chain connects TRBV7-3 to TRBJ2-5; D gene unclear. The germline V and J ends were trimmed by 2 bases and 5 bases, with 9 bases remaining between them. The germline V gene has CDR1 SGHTA and CDR2 FQGTGA. This CDR3 region has 13 residues. The CDR3 loop is CASSLVVRETQYF. The CDR3 coding sequence is TGTGCCAGCAGCTTAGTCGTGAGGGAGACCCAGTACTTC.

V gene TRBV5-6 combines with J gene TRBJ2-7; TRBD2 matches at 9 bases. Trimming took 6 bases from V and 2 from J; bases not matched to a gene: 9. Looked up from germline, CDR1 is SGHDT and CDR2 is YYEEEE. This CDR3 spans 15 amino acids. For the CDR3, the DNA is TGTGCCAGCACCACCCCGACTAGCGGAGCCTACGAGCAGTACTTC. Residues: CASTTPTSGAYEQYF.

The J gene is TRBJ2-7, the V gene TRBV27; 10 positions match TRBD1. CDR1 and CDR2 from the germline V gene are MNHEY and SMNVEV (reference sequence). The CDR3 is made up of 15 amino acids. Losses at the gene ends were 6 bases for V and 4 bases for J; bases not matched to a gene: 9. CDR3 in amino acids: CASRRVGTGAYEQYF. For the CDR3, the DNA is TGTGCCAGCAGGAGGGTCGGGACAGGGGCATACGAGCAGTACTTC.

The chain couples TRBV5-1 to TRBJ2-2; 8 nucleotides match TRBD2. The J segment lost 0 bases and the V segment lost 0 bases, leaving 4 bases of the junction unmatched. From germline, CDR1 is SGHRS and CDR2 YFSETQ. This CDR3 is built from 17 residues. For the CDR3, the DNA is TGCGCCAGCAGCTTGGAAACGGGAGGGCCGAACACCGGGGAGCTGTTTTTT. It yields the protein CASSLETGGPNTGELFF. Combining the CDR3 with reference TRBV5-1 and TRBJ2-2 gives the whole variable domain KAGVTQTPRYLIKTRGQQVTLSCSPISGHRSVSWYQQTPGQGLQFLFEYFSETQRNKGNFPGRFSGRQFSNSRSEMNVSTLELGDSALYLCASSLETGGPNTGELFFGEGSRLTVL.

CDR3 region: CASSYSRQINQPQHF. In DNA form, the CDR3 reads TGTGCCAGCAGTTACTCGAGACAGATTAATCAGCCCCAGCATTTT. The V call is TRBV6-5, the J call TRBJ1-5; D perhaps matches TRBD1 (5 bases). Trimming took 0 bases from V and 4 from J, leaving 10 bases between them. Germline CDR1 and CDR2: MNHEY and SVGAGI. The CDR3 runs 15 residues.

Remarks on this clone: One junction end does not reproduce the germline sequence, and a read error may be involved. This chain joins TRBV7-9 and TRBJ2-4, with a weak D call TRBD1 (5 bases). The CDR3 extends over 12 amino acids. From germline, CDR1 is SEHNR and CDR2 FQNEAQ (reference sequence). CDR3 in amino acids: CSSSLNRRIQYF. CDR3 sequence (DNA): TGTTCCAGCAGCTTAAACAGGCGCATTCAGTACTTC.